This T cell receptor beta chain originates from a study of cytomegalovirus exposure and HLA in healthy donors. Study overall: The early release's HLA-typed donors yielded 70 million to 85 million unique TCRs.

The study's findings and limits: Most TCR beta V segments were productive about 87% or about 30% of the time in an earlier analysis. Accurate predictions that matched the HLA-A and HLA-B alleles of most subjects were reportedly made from TCR beta sequences. Later analysis found that TCR beta chains associated with HLA were more clonally expanded than other, equally common chains.

The junction had 6 bases not matched to a gene; V was cut back by 2 bases and J by 9 bases. CDR1 is MNHEY, CDR2 SVGAGI, per germline. The CDR3 contains 15 residues. 60 Vbeta and 13 Jbeta primers were used in PCR. Repertoires were generated with immunoSEQ multiplex PCR, while TCRdb's copy carries only in-frame clones and drops some. Of approximately 120,000 clones in the sample, about 76% were seen once. Details on this clone: The target antigen is unknown.

The chain links TRBV6-5 to TRBJ2-1; the match to TRBD1 covers 11 bases. This receptor was identified in a man aged 35 to 55 in good health and CMV-seronegative. Sequenced material: PBMCs. CDR3 protein: CASSYLDRGQGEQFF. CDR3 sequence (DNA): TGTGCCAGCAGTTACCTGGACAGGGGGCAAGGTGAGCAGTTCTTC.